This T cell receptor beta chain was found in a study of regulatory T cells in long-lasting Graves disease. The study, taken as a whole, reports: Comparison showed that persistent patients shared more public clonotypes (about 3,000) than new patients (about 970).

With respect to this clonotype: Its matching antigen is unknown.

For TCR beta, libraries came from iRepertoire HTBI primers and Arm-PCR of CDR3 regions. TCRdb re-analysed the multiplex PCR reads in MiXCR, keeping a single row per CDR3 protein. The sample lists some 450,000 distinct CDR3 sequences, roughly 15% occurring once. Germline assignment: CDR1 SGHTA and CDR2 FQGNSA. Trimming pared 5 bases from V and 0 bases from J, leaving 14 bases between. The CDR3 is 15 amino acids. Time point indicated: newly diagnosed GD, antithyroid drugs for less than 3 months. The TCR library used RNA extracted from PBMCs. The sample was also reused in another study, on T cells in Graves' hyperthyroidism and ophthalmopathy. Turning to that study: Stable disease denoted Graves' hyperthyroidism without ophthalmopathy progression within 18 months. Hyperthyroidism patients were newly diagnosed, had disease duration under 2 months, and were aged 18 to 65 years.

The chain is built from TRBV7-2 and TRBJ2-7; a possible D gene is TRBD2 (6 bases). The sequence derives from a woman aged 25 to 39 with Graves disease. This specimen was peripheral blood mononuclear cells (PBMCs), taken at new diagnosis, from a patient treated with antithyroid drugs. The CDR3 loop reads CASSAVSGYSYEQYF. For the CDR3, the DNA is TGTGCCAGCAGCGCGGTTAGCGGTTACTCCTACGAGCAGTACTTC.